A selection of T cell receptor beta chains follows, all from one sample in a study of blood T cell repertoires in COVID-19. Profiled with immunoSEQ multiplex PCR; TCRdb holds only in-frame clones, not every one. The sample lists approximately 220,000 clones, around 82% occurring once. Sequenced input: peripheral blood. The origin of the receptors is a woman aged 25-40 years who had recovered from COVID-19. CDR3s include the opening cysteine and the closing phenylalanine or tryptophan. The D gene is left open where the match is weak. Size values are once, few and many counts, or a class for expanded clones, and some rows have none.

NA	NA	TRBJ1-5	TRBV24-1	CATSDSAGYNQPQHF	TGTGCCACCAGTGATTCTGCCGGGTACAATCAGCCCCAGCATTTT
NA	TRBD1	TRBJ2-7	TRBV25-1	CASSEFGQDSYEQYF	TGTGCCAGCAGTGAATTTGGACAGGACTCCTACGAGCAGTACTTC
NA	NA	TRBJ1-3	TRBV18	CASSPRTASGNTIYF	TGTGCCAGCTCACCACGGACAGCCTCTGGAAACACCATATATTTT
NA	NA	TRBJ2-7	TRBV10-3	CAISDQTGRNEQYF	TGTGCCATCAGTGACCAGACAGGGAGGAACGAGCAGTACTTC
NA	TRBD2	TRBJ2-7	TRBV28	CASTQSGDYEQYF	TGTGCCAGCACCCAAAGCGGGGACTACGAGCAGTACTTC
once	TRBD2	TRBJ2-7	TRBV14	CASSPLAGIPEQYF	TGTGCCAGCAGTCCACTAGCGGGAATCCCCGAGCAGTACTTC
once	TRBD1	TRBJ2-1	TRBV18	CASSRQGDYNEQFF	TGTGCCAGCTCACGACAGGGAGATTACAATGAGCAGTTCTTC
NA	TRBD1	TRBJ2-1	TRBV11-3	CASSFTRTGVYNEQFF	TGTGCCAGCAGCTTCACCCGGACAGGGGTATACAATGAGCAGTTCTTC
NA	NA	TRBJ1-1	TRBV6-4	CASKVTGTNTEAFF	TGTGCCAGCAAGGTTACAGGGACGAACACTGAAGCTTTCTTT
NA	NA	TRBJ1-2	TRBV2	CASWLSYGYTF	TGTGCCAGCTGGCTCAGCTATGGCTACACCTTC
once	NA	TRBJ2-5	TRBV30	CAWSTGKETQYF	TGTGCCTGGAGTACAGGGAAGGAGACCCAGTACTTC
NA	TRBD2	TRBJ2-1	TRBV6-4	CASSDAGGGDYNEQFF	TGTGCCAGCAGTGACGCGGGAGGGGGGGATTACAATGAGCAGTTCTTC
NA	NA	TRBJ2-2	TRBV5-6	CASSFWGDGGGELFF	TGTGCCAGCAGCTTCTGGGGAGATGGTGGCGGGGAGCTGTTTTTT
once	TRBD1	TRBJ2-1	TRBV29-1	CSGTGRNEQFF	TGCAGTGGGACAGGGAGGAATGAGCAGTTCTTC
NA	NA	TRBJ1-5	TRBV18	CASSLGANSNQPQHF	TGTGCCAGCTCACTGGGCGCAAATAGCAATCAGCCCCAGCATTTT
NA	TRBD1	TRBJ1-4	TRBV27	CASSFGTGREKLFF	TGTGCCAGCAGTTTTGGGACAGGGAGGGAAAAACTGTTTTTT
NA	TRBD1	TRBJ1-4	TRBV5-4	CASSPGQENEKLFF	TGTGCCAGCAGCCCGGGACAGGAAAATGAAAAACTGTTTTTT
once	NA	TRBJ1-2	TRBV11-2	CASSLGTEPYYGYTF	TGTGCCAGCAGCTTAGGTACAGAGCCCTACTATGGCTACACCTTC
NA	NA	TRBJ2-3	TRBV4-1	CASSQAGSDRTDTQYF	TGCGCCAGCAGCCAAGCGGGTAGCGACCGCACAGATACGCAGTATTTT
NA	TRBD2	TRBJ2-2	TRBV9	CASSPIAGANTGELFF	TGTGCCAGCAGCCCAATAGCGGGGGCGAACACCGGGGAGCTGTTTTTT
NA	TRBD1	TRBJ2-3	TRBV27	CASSSDRGPIDTQYF	TGTGCCAGCAGCTCGGACAGGGGGCCCATAGATACGCAGTATTTT
NA	TRBD1	TRBJ2-7	TRBV27	CASRRQGAYEQYF	TGTGCCAGCCGTCGACAGGGGGCCTACGAGCAGTACTTC
NA	TRBD2	TRBJ2-1	TRBV6-4	CASSDGGEYNEQFF	TGTGCCAGCAGTGACGGGGGGGAGTACAATGAGCAGTTCTTC
NA	NA	TRBJ2-1	TRBV5-1	CASSAPGEQFF	TGCGCCAGCAGCGCCCCGGGGGAGCAGTTCTTC
NA	NA	TRBJ1-5	TRBV2	CASSERGNQPQHF	TGTGCCAGCAGTGAGCGGGGGAATCAGCCCCAGCATTTT
NA	NA	TRBJ2-3	TRBV24-1	CATGNEASDTQYF	TGTGCCACCGGCAATGAGGCTTCAGATACGCAGTATTTT
NA	TRBD1	TRBJ2-7	TRBV5-1	CASSWGQPSYEQYF	TGCGCCAGCAGCTGGGGACAGCCATCCTACGAGCAGTACTTC
NA	NA	TRBJ1-4	TRBV27	CASSSEATNEKLFF	TGTGCCAGCAGTTCGGAGGCAACTAATGAAAAACTGTTTTTT
NA	NA	TRBJ2-2	TRBV28	CASSFGGVAGELFF	TGTGCCAGCAGTTTCGGAGGCGTCGCCGGGGAGCTGTTTTTT
NA	NA	TRBJ2-7	TRBV9	CASSVAISNEQYF	TGTGCCAGCAGCGTAGCTATTAGTAACGAGCAGTACTTC
NA	NA	TRBJ1-5	TRBV7-2	CASSSSRVAFAGSQPQHF	TGTGCCAGCAGCTCCAGCAGGGTGGCTTTTGCGGGGTCGCAGCCCCAGCATTTT
NA	TRBD2	TRBJ2-2	TRBV19	CASSSTGGAGELFF	TGTGCCAGTAGTAGCACGGGAGGGGCCGGGGAGCTGTTTTTT
NA	NA	TRBJ1-2	TRBV9	CASTGLYGYTF	TGTGCCAGCACAGGGCTTTATGGCTACACCTTC
NA	NA	TRBJ1-1	TRBV27	CASRGGWGADTEAFF	TGTGCCAGCAGGGGAGGGTGGGGGGCTGACACTGAAGCTTTCTTT
NA	NA	TRBJ1-5	TRBV12-5	CASGLGGRGSNQPQHF	TGTGCTAGTGGTTTGGGCGGAAGGGGTAGCAATCAGCCCCAGCATTTT
NA	NA	TRBJ2-7	TRBV4-1	CASSQRDFLYEQYF	TGCGCCAGCAGCCAACGGGACTTCCTCTACGAGCAGTACTTC
NA	NA	TRBJ1-5	TRBV6-5	CASSYSMAGNQPQHF	TGTGCCAGCAGTTACTCGATGGCAGGCAATCAGCCCCAGCATTTT
NA	NA	TRBJ2-5	TRBV10-3	CAIRYGGEETQYF	TGTGCCATCAGGTATGGGGGCGAAGAGACCCAGTACTTC
NA	NA	TRBJ2-1	TRBV29-1	CSGETNNEQFF	TGCAGCGGGGAGACTAACAATGAGCAGTTCTTC
NA	NA	TRBJ1-2	TRBV7-9	CASSLFGELTGYTF	TGTGCCAGCAGCTTATTCGGGGAGCTAACTGGCTACACCTTC
NA	TRBD1	TRBJ1-4	TRBV19	CASSITGQGSEKLFF	TGTGCCAGTAGTATTACGGGACAGGGAAGTGAAAAACTGTTTTTT